This T cell receptor (beta chain) emerged from a study of T cells in Graves' hyperthyroidism and ophthalmopathy. Findings and limits, study-wide: Model-based prediction identified ophthalmopathy a median 6.5 months prior to its onset.

Patients aged 18 to 65 had newly diagnosed hyperthyroidism lasting under 2 months. The CDR3 regions of TCR beta were amplified from RNA transcripts. TCR CDR3 regions were first amplified by RT-PCR with HTBI primers. One entry per CDR3 protein, called by TCRdb with MiXCR from the multiplex PCR reads. The table lists 600,000 to 650,000 distinct CDR3 sequences, about 17% of them singletons. The CDR3 is 16 amino acids. V lost 6 bases and J lost 5; bases outside the gene matches: 6. Germline loops: CDR1 MNHEY, CDR2 SMNVEV (reference sequence). This clonotype was seen repeatedly, ten times or more. Antigen: not known.

This clonotype was obtained from a woman in her twenties or thirties with Graves' hyperthyroidism. This rearrangement joins TRBV27 to TRBJ2-1, with 14 nucleotides matching TRBD2. The sample consisted of blood. As DNA, the CDR3 is TGTGCCAGCAGGCCGAGACTAGCGGGAGGGAACAATGAGCAGTTCTTC. Protein: CASRPRLAGGNNEQFF.